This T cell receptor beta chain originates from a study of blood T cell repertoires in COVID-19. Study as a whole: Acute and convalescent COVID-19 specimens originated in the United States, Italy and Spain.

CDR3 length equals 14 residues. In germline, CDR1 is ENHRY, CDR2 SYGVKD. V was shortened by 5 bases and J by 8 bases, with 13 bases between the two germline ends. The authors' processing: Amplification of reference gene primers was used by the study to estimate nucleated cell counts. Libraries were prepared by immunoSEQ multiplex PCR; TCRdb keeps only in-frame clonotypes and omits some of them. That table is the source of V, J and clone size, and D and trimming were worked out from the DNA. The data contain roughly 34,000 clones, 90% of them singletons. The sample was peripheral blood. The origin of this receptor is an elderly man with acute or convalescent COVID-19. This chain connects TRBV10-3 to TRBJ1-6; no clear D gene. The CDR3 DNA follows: TGTGCCATCAGTTTGACAACCTTAGATTCACCCCTCCACTTT. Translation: CAISLTTLDSPLHF.